What follows describes a single T cell receptor (beta chain). Its matching antigen is unknown. The CDR3 runs to 14 residues. Trimming stripped 6 bases from V and 4 bases from J, with 15 bases between. The V gene's germline CDR1 is SGHVS and CDR2 FNYEAQ. The data derive from a study of T cell responses to AZD1222 COVID-19 vaccine. Study at large: Pooling was applied to second doses at about 4 or about 12 weeks. Study-wide points: Spike-wide coverage was observed for vaccine-associated CD4 TCRs, with dominant responses at 160-218 and 743-854. Only a handful of people who got AZD1222 tested seropositive at baseline. After two AZD1222 doses, spike-specific TCR breadth and depth rose versus day 0.

Some clones are missing from TCRdb's copy, which holds only in-frame ones; the method was immunoSEQ multiplex PCR. The top ten hold about 31% of the sample, which has tens of thousands of clones, roughly nine tenths seen once. The chain couples TRBV7-6 to TRBJ1-2; D not resolved. The sample in question was peripheral blood, obtained on day 0 of AZD1222 vaccination. The sequence was obtained from an adult in good health. Here the CDR3 DNA reads TGTGCCAGCAGTCCGAGAGCCCCTAGCTATGGCTACACCTTC. As protein: CASSPRAPSYGYTF. Combining the CDR3 with reference TRBV7-6 and TRBJ1-2 gives the whole variable domain GAGVSQSPRYKVTKRGQDVALRCDPISGHVSLYWYRQALGQGPEFLTYFNYEAQQDKSGLPNDRFSAERPEGSISTLTIQRTEQRDSAMYRCASSPRAPSYGYTFGSGTRLTVV.